These T cell receptor beta chains were read from a single sample in a study of blood T cell repertoires in COVID-19. Assay used: immunoSEQ multiplex PCR; TCRdb lists only in-frame clones, some missing. Of roughly 45,000 clones listed, 85% to 95% are singletons. The sample consisted of peripheral blood. The receptors originated from a man in his sixties with COVID-19, enrolled during active disease. The CDR3 runs from the conserved cysteine through the conserved F or W. Each record gives: D gene, J gene, V gene, clone size, CDR3 protein, CDR3 DNA. D genes are given only for firm matches. Clone size is stated in some rows and not others, as once, few, many or a class when expanded.

TRBD2 | TRBJ2-7 | TRBV6-1 | NA | CASSEPGLAGGSQHPYEQYF | TGTGCCAGCAGTGAACCGGGACTAGCGGGAGGGTCACAGCACCCCTACGAGCAGTACTTC
NA | TRBJ2-7 | TRBV7-9 | NA | CASSSGSGYRYEQYF | TGTGCCAGCAGCTCGGGTTCAGGGTACAGGTACGAGCAGTACTTC
NA | TRBJ1-1 | TRBV30 | NA | CAWSVSGYTEAFF | TGTGCCTGGAGTGTATCAGGTTACACTGAAGCTTTCTTT
NA | TRBJ1-5 | TRBV19 | NA | CASSTYRDSNQLQHF | TGTGCCAGTAGTACTTACAGGGATAGCAATCAGCTCCAGCATTTT
NA | TRBJ1-1 | TRBV7-9 | NA | CASSLAAGLNTEAFF | TGTGCCAGCAGCTTAGCGGCAGGGCTGAACACTGAAGCTTTCTTT
NA | TRBJ1-1 | TRBV5-8 | NA | CASSWGHYNTEAFF | TGTGCCAGCAGCTGGGGACACTACAACACTGAAGCTTTCTTT
TRBD1 | TRBJ2-1 | TRBV24-1 | NA | CATSDQGQGNLYEQFF | TGTGCCACCAGTGATCAAGGACAGGGCAATTTATACGAGCAGTTCTTC
TRBD1 | TRBJ1-2 | TRBV6-2/TRBV6-3 | NA | CASSQSTGTYYGYTF | TGTGCCAGCAGCCAATCGACAGGGACATACTATGGCTACACCTTC
NA | TRBJ2-5 | TRBV7-2 | NA | CASSPRDPGVGETQYF | TGTGCCAGCAGCCCCCGGGACCCAGGGGTAGGAGAGACCCAGTACTTC
NA | TRBJ1-1 | TRBV28 | once | CASGGESGEDMNTEAFF | TGTGCCAGCGGGGGAGAGTCTGGGGAGGACATGAACACTGAAGCTTTCTTT
TRBD1 | TRBJ1-5 | TRBV18 | NA | CASSPAGTGGGQPQHF | TGTGCCAGCTCACCGGCCGGGACAGGGGGTGGACAGCCCCAGCATTTT
TRBD1 | TRBJ1-2 | TRBV11-2 | NA | CASSGRDRGNYGYTF | TGTGCCAGCAGCGGACGGGACAGGGGGAACTATGGCTACACCTTC
NA | TRBJ2-7 | TRBV28 | NA | CASWTSGSEQYF | TGTGCCAGCTGGACTTCGGGGAGCGAGCAGTACTTC
NA | TRBJ1-5 | TRBV2 | NA | CASRRGISNQPQHF | TGTGCCTCCCGGAGGGGTATAAGCAATCAGCCCCAGCATTTT
NA | TRBJ2-7 | TRBV24-1 | NA | CATSEWAGSVHEQYF | TGTGCCACCAGTGAGTGGGCTGGCTCTGTCCACGAGCAGTACTTC
NA | TRBJ2-7 | TRBV11-3 | few | CASSHNSGSYEQYF | TGTGCCAGCAGCCATAATAGCGGAAGCTACGAGCAGTACTTC
TRBD2 | TRBJ2-2 | TRBV29-1 | NA | CSVELFGLAGITGELFF | TGCAGCGTTGAATTATTTGGGCTAGCGGGGATCACCGGGGAGCTGTTTTTT
TRBD1 | TRBJ1-2 | TRBV3-1/TRBV3-2 | NA | CASSQALTGGYGYTF | TGTGCCAGCAGCCAAGCCTTGACAGGGGGCTATGGCTACACCTTC
NA | TRBJ2-7 | TRBV5-1 | NA | CASSLAGLDTEEQYF | TGCGCCAGCAGCTTGGCCGGACTGGATACGGAAGAGCAGTACTTC
TRBD1 | TRBJ2-5 | TRBV30 | NA | CAWTLDRVRAQTQYF | TGTGCCTGGACCCTCGACAGGGTTCGGGCGCAGACCCAGTACTTC
TRBD1 | TRBJ1-3 | TRBV19 | NA | CASSPTGTASGNTIYF | TGTGCCAGTAGCCCGACCGGGACAGCCTCTGGAAACACCATATATTTT
NA | TRBJ1-3 | TRBV9 | NA | CASSQGWGGTGNTIYF | TGTGCCAGCAGTCAAGGTTGGGGGGGAACTGGAAACACCATATATTTT
NA | TRBJ2-7 | TRBV10-2 | NA | CASVGGHEQYF | TGCGCCAGCGTAGGGGGACACGAGCAGTACTTC
NA | TRBJ1-1 | TRBV27 | once | CASRSPNTEAFF | TGTGCCAGCCGCAGTCCGAACACTGAAGCTTTCTTT
NA | TRBJ2-2 | TRBV5-1 | NA | CASSLVRGSGELFF | TGCGCCAGCAGCTTGGTCCGGGGGTCAGGGGAGCTGTTTTTT
TRBD1 | TRBJ1-1 | TRBV23-1 | NA | CASSHRLYGTENTEAFF | TGCGCCAGCAGTCACCGTTTATACGGGACAGAGAACACTGAAGCTTTCTTT
NA | TRBJ2-7 | TRBV20-1 | NA | CSASQGSIYEQYF | TGCAGTGCTAGTCAGGGTTCAATCTACGAGCAGTACTTC
NA | TRBJ1-6 | TRBV2 | NA | CASSAPLRLNLHF | TGTGCCAGCAGTGCCCCCCTTAGATTGAACCTCCACTTT
TRBD1 | TRBJ1-2 | TRBV28 | NA | CASSPGTALRYGYTF | TGTGCCAGCAGTCCCGGGACAGCGCTCCGGTATGGCTACACCTTC
TRBD1 | TRBJ2-1 | TRBV18 | NA | CASSTQGAITEQFF | TGTGCCAGCTCTACACAGGGGGCAATTACTGAGCAGTTCTTC
NA | TRBJ2-5 | TRBV5-1 | NA | CASSLGPQETQYF | TGCGCCAGCAGCTTGGGGCCCCAAGAGACCCAGTACTTC
TRBD1 | TRBJ1-5 | TRBV28 | NA | CASRSGTGGQQPQHF | TGTGCCAGCAGGTCCGGGACAGGGGGCCAACAGCCCCAGCATTTT
NA | TRBJ1-5 | TRBV7-2 | NA | CASSLSSNQPQHF | TGTGCCAGCAGTCTCAGTAGCAATCAGCCCCAGCATTTT
NA | TRBJ2-1 | TRBV7-2 | NA | CASSLENVANGEQFF | TGTGCCAGCAGCTTAGAGAACGTAGCGAACGGTGAGCAGTTCTTC
NA | TRBJ1-3 | TRBV7-8 | NA | CASSDWGGSGNTIYF | TGTGCCAGCAGCGATTGGGGGGGTTCTGGAAACACCATATATTTT
TRBD1 | TRBJ2-2 | TRBV10-3 | NA | CAISERTGVGTGELFF | TGTGCCATCAGTGAGAGGACAGGGGTTGGCACCGGGGAGCTGTTTTTT
NA | TRBJ1-5 | TRBV6-6 | NA | CASSYPSTSNQPQHF | TGTGCCAGCAGTTACCCTTCCACAAGCAATCAGCCCCAGCATTTT